This entry lists 21 T cell receptor beta chains sequenced from one sample in a study of naive and memory T cell subsets. For these receptors, no antigen is known. General study findings and limits: Possibly reflecting memory cells re-expressing CD45RA, a few larger clonotypes occurred in naive repertoires, especially CD8.

An equimolar mix of two oligonucleotides served as the beta constant-region primer for TRBC1 and TRBC2. Ligated cDNA was amplified by four rounds of PCR with nested alpha and beta constant-region primers and SP2. TCRdb analysed the UMI-ligation and nested PCR reads with MiXCR anew, one entry per CDR3 protein. The data hold around 160,000 distinct CDR3 sequences, with about 23% observed a single time. The sample consisted of naive CD4+ T cells from blood. The receptor set was obtained from a human donor in good health.

This clonotype was observed a handful of times. The gene calls are TRBV12-3 or TRBV12-4 and TRBJ2-1; 12 bases line up with TRBD2. J gave up 13 bases and V 2 bases, and 6 bases lay outside the gene matches. The CDR3 consists of 14 residues. The CDR3 DNA is TGTGCCAGCAGTTTATTGCTAGCGGGAGGGCACCAGTTCTTC. Protein: CASSLLLAGGHQFF.

The rearrangement uses TRBV7-2 and TRBJ2-1; no reliable D call. Looked up from germline, CDR1 is SGHTA and CDR2 is FQGNSA. V was shortened by 6 bases and J by 6 bases, with 15 bases between the two germline ends. The CDR3 loop spans 14 amino acids. CDR3 coding DNA: TGTGCCAGCAGTTCCGGCCTTTCTGGCAATGAGCAGTTCTTC. It is translated as CASSSGLSGNEQFF.

This clonotype showed up many times. The V and J genes are TRBV3-1 and TRBJ2-7; TRBD2 matches at 11 bases. The germline CDR1 and CDR2 sequences are LGHDT and YNNKEL (reference sequence). The CDR3 totals 16 residues. The V and J ends lost 4 bases and 0 bases, in that order; junction bases with no gene match: 5. The CDR3 DNA follows: TGTGCCAGCAGCCCTACTAGCGGGAGCCTCTCCTACGAGCAGTACTTC. This encodes CASSPTSGSLSYEQYF.

J is TRBJ2-7 and V is TRBV20-1; 10 nucleotides match TRBD2. Germline trimming cut 3 bases from V and 2 bases from J; bases unmatched to any gene: 10. The CDR3 totals 16 residues. Per the germline V gene, CDR1 is DFQATT and CDR2 is SNEGSKA (reference sequence). The CDR3 sequence is CSARTPILAGAYEQYF. The CDR3, as DNA: TGCAGTGCTAGGACCCCCATTCTAGCGGGAGCCTACGAGCAGTACTTC.

This clonotype was seen only a few times. The chain links TRBV20-1 to TRBJ1-2; D is unresolved. The length of the CDR3 is 12 residues. The germline V and J ends were trimmed by 2 bases and 4 bases, with 8 bases remaining between them. Per germline, CDR1 DFQATT and CDR2 SNEGSKA (reference sequence). DNA for the CDR3: TGCAGTGCTAGATCGTCAGCCTATGGCTACACCTTC. This translates into CSARSSAYGYTF.

This clonotype was seen once. The chain is built from TRBV6-2 or TRBV6-3 and TRBJ2-1; the D is unclear. Trimming left V 7 bases short and J 7 bases short, with 11 bases between. The germline gives CDR1 MNHEY, CDR2 SVGEGT. The CDR3 contains 12 residues. In DNA, the CDR3 is TGTGCCAGCACCGACCCGCCGAATGAGCAGTTCTTC. Translating it yields CASTDPPNEQFF.

This clonotype was seen more than once but under ten times. The chain uses TRBV11-2 and TRBJ1-2; D not resolved. The CDR3 length is 18 residues. CDR1 is SGHAT, CDR2 FQNNGV, per germline. Deletions cut 2 bases from V and 5 bases from J, with 24 bases between. DNA for the CDR3: TGTGCCAGCAGCTTAAGTTTCAGGCGGGTTCCCCCTCTATATGGCTACACCTTC. Amino acids: CASSLSFRRVPPLYGYTF.

The genes are TRBV7-2 and TRBJ2-3; perhaps TRBD1 as D (6 bases). The V end was cut by 0 bases, the J end by 8 bases, with 15 bases between. CDR1 and CDR2 (germline): SGHTA, FQGNSA. The CDR3 extends over 15 amino acids. This CDR3 reads CASSLATTGNPTQYF. The CDR3 bases are TGTGCCAGCAGCTTAGCGACAACAGGGAATCCTACGCAGTATTTT.

In its sample, this clonotype was seen a few times. V and J are TRBV28 and TRBJ2-5, with TRBD2 identical over 13 bases. The CDR3 contains 15 residues. V shed 4 bases and J 3 bases; nucleotides not matched to a gene: 2. Germline-derived CDR1 and CDR2 are MDHEN and SYDVKM. This CDR3 reads CASSWTSGSKETQYF. CDR3 nucleotides: TGTGCCAGCAGTTGGACTAGCGGGAGTAAAGAGACCCAGTACTTC.

This clonotype was observed a few times. The gene calls are TRBV20-1 and TRBJ2-7; 8 bases are a match to TRBD2. The germline V gene has CDR1 DFQATT and CDR2 SNEGSKA (reference sequence). V trimming: 6 bases; J trimming: 4 bases; junction bases outside the gene matches: 8. This CDR3 spans 13 amino acids. The CDR3 coding sequence is TGCAGTGCCAGCCGGCTAGCGGGTTACGAGCAGTACTTC. Its translation: CSASRLAGYEQYF.

The chain combines TRBV29-1 with TRBJ2-1, with D perhaps being TRBD1 or TRBD2 (5 bases each). The CDR3 runs 11 residues. Germline CDR1 and CDR2: SQVTM and ANQGSEA. The germline V and J ends were trimmed by 6 bases and 6 bases, with 9 bases remaining between them. CDR3 residues: CSVRGVNEQFF. The DNA for the CDR3 is TGCAGCGTGAGGGGAGTCAATGAGCAGTTCTTC.

This chain links TRBV29-1 with TRBJ2-5; D might be TRBD2 (5 bases). From germline, CDR1 is SQVTM and CDR2 ANQGSEA. Trimming removed 4 bases from V and 4 bases from J, with 10 bases in between. CDR3 length: 12 amino acids. CDR3: CSVVRAGETQYF. DNA for the CDR3: TGCAGCGTTGTAAGGGCGGGAGAGACCCAGTACTTC. Based on the CDR3 plus reference TRBV29-1 and TRBJ2-5, the full variable domain is SAVISQKPSRDICQRGTSLTIQCQVDSQVTMMFWYRQQPGQSLTLIATANQGSEATYESGFVIDKFPISRPNLTFSTLTVSNMSPEDSSIYLCSVVRAGETQYFGPGTRLLVL.

The J gene is TRBJ2-3, the V gene TRBV29-1; D not resolved. The germline V gene encodes CDR1 SQVTM and CDR2 ANQGSEA. The CDR3 is 13 residues long. V lost 1 base to trimming and J lost 0 bases, with 5 bases between them. The DNA for the CDR3 is TGCAGCGTTGAAGGGCTTAGCACAGATACGCAGTATTTT. This translates into CSVEGLSTDTQYF.

This clonotype showed up just a few times. The chain employs TRBV28 and TRBJ1-1; D is uncertain. The CDR3 extends over 14 amino acids. The V and J ends lost 2 bases and 0 bases respectively, with 7 bases between them. Germline-derived CDR1 and CDR2 are MDHEN and SYDVKM. The CDR3 protein is CASSLPGMNTEAFF. In DNA form, the CDR3 reads TGTGCCAGCAGTTTACCGGGAATGAACACTGAAGCTTTCTTT.

This rearrangement joins TRBV12-5 to TRBJ1-2; D possibly corresponds to TRBD1 (6 bases). The CDR3 extends over 13 amino acids. The germline V gene encodes CDR1 LGHNT and CDR2 FRNRAP. The CDR3 DNA sequence: TGTTGGGGGGCCTACTCAGCTAACTATGGCTACACCTTC. Protein product: CWGAYSANYGYTF.

Ten or more counts support this clonotype. This chain joins TRBV29-1 and TRBJ2-1; either TRBD1 or TRBD2 may fit D (6 bases each). V was trimmed by 7 bases and J by 0 bases, leaving 13 bases between them. Germline values: CDR1 SQVTM, CDR2 ANQGSEA. CDR3 length: 14 residues. The CDR3 reads CSGTGRPSYNEQFF. CDR3 in DNA: TGCAGCGGTACAGGGAGGCCCTCCTACAATGAGCAGTTCTTC.

The gene calls are TRBV7-9 and TRBJ2-1; D is unresolved. V was cut by 1 base and J by 0 bases, with 10 bases left in between. Per germline, CDR1 SEHNR and CDR2 FQNEAQ (reference sequence). The CDR3 totals 16 residues. The chain's CDR3 is CASSLDLGPSYNEQFF. Written as DNA, the CDR3 is TGTGCCAGCAGCTTAGACCTAGGGCCCTCCTACAATGAGCAGTTCTTC. Full variable domain (missing parts from reference TRBV7-9 and TRBJ2-1): DTGVSQNPRHKITKRGQNVTFRCDPISEHNRLYWYRQTLGQGPEFLTYFQNEAQLEKSRLLSDRFSAERPKGSFSTLEIQRTEQGDSAMYLCASSLDLGPSYNEQFFGPGTRLTVL.

This chain links TRBV15 with TRBJ2-3; no reliable D call. Germline V CDR1 and CDR2: LNHNV, YYDKDF (reference sequence). This CDR3 is built from 12 residues. V lost 5 bases to trimming and J lost 7 bases, with 10 bases between them. As DNA, the CDR3 is TGTGCCACCAGCCGGCCCTTTAATACGCAGTATTTT. It codes for CATSRPFNTQYF.

This clonotype turned up a few times. The rearrangement joins TRBV29-1 to TRBJ1-1; D is unclear. Trimming left V 7 bases short and J 3 bases short, with 12 bases between. Germline V gene sequence: CDR1 SQVTM, CDR2 ANQGSEA. The CDR3 is 12 residues long. CDR3 nucleotides: TGCAGCGCTACACAGCTTGACACTGAAGCTTTCTTT. It translates to CSATQLDTEAFF.

This clonotype was observed at least ten times. This rearrangement joins TRBV29-1 to TRBJ1-5, with 12 bases aligning to TRBD1. V shed 6 bases and J 7 bases; nucleotides not matched to a gene: 7. The CDR3 sequence is 14 residues long. Looked up from germline, CDR1 is SQVTM and CDR2 is ANQGSEA. DNA of the CDR3: TGCAGCGTAGCCGGGACAGGGGGCAGGCAGCCCCAGCATTTT. Protein product: CSVAGTGGRQPQHF.

This clonotype was observed at least ten times. The V gene is TRBV20-1, the J gene TRBJ2-7; D possibly uses TRBD1 or TRBD2 (5 bases each). The V end was cut by 6 bases, the J end by 4 bases, with 16 bases between. This CDR3 has 13 amino acids. Germline values: CDR1 DFQATT, CDR2 SNEGSKA (reference sequence). CDR3 region: CSATGTTLYEQYF. CDR3 nucleotides: TGCAGTGCCACCGGGACCACCCTGTACGAGCAGTACTTC.